This T cell receptor beta chain was captured in a study of cytomegalovirus exposure and HLA in healthy donors. Use of 60 Vbeta and 13 Jbeta primers characterized the PCR. Some clones are missing from TCRdb's copy, which holds only in-frame ones; the method was immunoSEQ multiplex PCR. The sample consists of 110,000 to 150,000 clones, approximately 80% of them appearing once. Broader study findings: Later analysis suggested links between common viral pathogens and several top significant clusters. Some segments of the V type, notably TRBV6-2 and TRBV6-3, were excluded as indistinguishable. The availability of immune exposure information extended only to CMV serostatus.

V lost 4 bases and J lost 2; bases outside the gene matches: 5. The CDR3 is 15 residues long. Germline V gives CDR1 SNHLY, CDR2 FYNNEI. Concerning this clone itself: Its antigen is undetermined.

Sequencing was performed on PBMCs. The V and J genes are TRBV2 and TRBJ1-5; 7 bases agree with TRBD1. This sequence was found in a woman in her forties in good health and CMV-seropositive. CDR3 DNA sequence: TGTGCCAGCAGTGCCGGACAGGCGGGCAATCAGCCCCAGCATTTT. Translating it yields CASSAGQAGNQPQHF.